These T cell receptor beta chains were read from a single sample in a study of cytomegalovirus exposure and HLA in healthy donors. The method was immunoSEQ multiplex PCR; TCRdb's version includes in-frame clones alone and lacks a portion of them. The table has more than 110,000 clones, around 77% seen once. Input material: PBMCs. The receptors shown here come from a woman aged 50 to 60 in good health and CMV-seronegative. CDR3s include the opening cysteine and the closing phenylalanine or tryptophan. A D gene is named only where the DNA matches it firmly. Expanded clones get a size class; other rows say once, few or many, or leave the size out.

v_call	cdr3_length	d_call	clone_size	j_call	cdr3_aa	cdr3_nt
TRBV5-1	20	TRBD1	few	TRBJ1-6	CASSLRLTGERGSYNSPLHF	TGCGCCAGCAGCCTTCGCTTGACAGGGGAAAGGGGTTCCTATAATTCACCCCTCCACTTT
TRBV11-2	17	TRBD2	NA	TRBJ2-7	CASSVAGGRFSGYEQYF	TGTGCCAGCAGCGTAGCGGGGGGGCGGTTCTCCGGCTACGAGCAGTACTTC
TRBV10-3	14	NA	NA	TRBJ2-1	CAISEWGSNREQFF	TGTGCCATCAGTGAGTGGGGCTCCAATCGCGAGCAGTTCTTC
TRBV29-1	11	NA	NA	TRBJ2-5	CSVKPGETQYF	TGCAGCGTTAAACCGGGGGAGACCCAGTACTTC
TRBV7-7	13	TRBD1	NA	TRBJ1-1	CASSYDRDTEAFF	TGTGCTAGCAGCTATGACAGGGACACTGAAGCTTTCTTT
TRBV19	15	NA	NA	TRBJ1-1	CASSPISVGRTEAFF	TGTGCCAGTAGTCCCATAAGCGTAGGGAGGACTGAAGCTTTCTTT
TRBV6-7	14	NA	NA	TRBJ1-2	CASSYSDRRYGYTF	TGTGCCAGCAGTTACTCAGACAGGCGATATGGCTACACCTTC
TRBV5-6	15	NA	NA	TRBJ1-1	CASSSFGVENTEAFF	TGTGCCAGCAGCTCATTCGGGGTGGAGAACACTGAAGCTTTCTTT
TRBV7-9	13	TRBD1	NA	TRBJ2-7	CASSSDRASEQYF	TGTGCCAGCAGCTCAGACAGGGCTAGCGAGCAGTACTTC
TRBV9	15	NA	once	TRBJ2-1	CASSVDAAGLNEQFF	TGTGCCAGCAGCGTAGATGCGGCGGGACTCAATGAGCAGTTCTTC
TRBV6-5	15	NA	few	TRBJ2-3	CASSVGTVEADTQYF	TGTGCCAGCAGTGTCGGGACTGTTGAGGCAGATACGCAGTATTTT
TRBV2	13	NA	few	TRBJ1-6	CASSELRNSPLHF	TGTGCCAGCAGTGAACTGAGAAATTCACCCCTCCACTTT
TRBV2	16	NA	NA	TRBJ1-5	CASSGGTGGYNQPQHF	TGTGCCAGCAGTGGAGGAACTGGCGGTTACAATCAGCCCCAGCATTTT
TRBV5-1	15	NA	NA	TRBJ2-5	CASSLARGEQETQYF	TGCGCCAGCAGCTTGGCCCGGGGAGAACAAGAGACCCAGTACTTC
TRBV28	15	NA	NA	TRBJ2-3	CASKVFRGTTDTQYF	TGTGCCAGCAAGGTCTTCAGGGGGACTACAGATACGCAGTATTTT
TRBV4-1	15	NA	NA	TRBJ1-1	CASSQDQGADTEAFF	TGCGCCAGCAGCCAAGATCAGGGCGCGGACACTGAAGCTTTCTTT
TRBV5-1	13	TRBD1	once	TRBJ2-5	CASSSGTEETQYF	TGCGCCAGCAGCTCGGGGACAGAAGAGACCCAGTACTTC
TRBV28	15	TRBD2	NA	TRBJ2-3	CASSYFGLAIDTQYF	TGTGCCAGCAGTTATTTTGGACTAGCGATAGATACGCAGTATTTT
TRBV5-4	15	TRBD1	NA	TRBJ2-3	CASSLVGQGKDTQYF	TGTGCCAGCAGCTTGGTGGGACAGGGGAAAGATACGCAGTATTTT
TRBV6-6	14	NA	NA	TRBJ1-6	CASSVARVGSPLHF	TGTGCCAGCAGTGTCGCGAGGGTCGGATCACCCCTCCACTTT
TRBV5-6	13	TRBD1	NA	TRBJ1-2	CASSLAGGDGYTF	TGTGCCAGCAGCTTGGCAGGGGGCGATGGCTACACCTTC
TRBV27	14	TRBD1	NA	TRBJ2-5	CASRRGLDGETQYF	TGTGCCAGCAGGAGGGGGCTGGACGGGGAGACCCAGTACTTC
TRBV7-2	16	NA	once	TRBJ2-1	CASSLERRSYYNEQFF	TGTGCCAGCAGCTTAGAACGGCGGAGTTATTACAATGAGCAGTTCTTC
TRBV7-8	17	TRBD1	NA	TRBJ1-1	CASSLVGSGGPNTEAFF	TGTGCCAGCAGCTTAGTAGGGTCAGGGGGCCCGAACACTGAAGCTTTCTTT
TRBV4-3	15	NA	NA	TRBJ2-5	CASSPWSRVGETQYF	TGCGCCAGCAGCCCCTGGTCGAGGGTAGGGGAGACCCAGTACTTC
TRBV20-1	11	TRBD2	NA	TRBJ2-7	CSAWGGYEQYF	TGCAGTGCTTGGGGGGGGTACGAGCAGTACTTC
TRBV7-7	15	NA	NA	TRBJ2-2	CASSRTALNTGELFF	TGTGCTAGCAGCCGGACAGCCTTGAACACCGGGGAGCTGTTTTTT
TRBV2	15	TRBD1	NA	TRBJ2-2	CASNLDRGSSGELFF	TGTGCCAGCAACCTGGACAGGGGAAGTTCCGGGGAGCTGTTTTTT
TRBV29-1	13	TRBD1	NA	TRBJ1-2	CSAFPTGGIGYTF	TGCAGCGCTTTCCCGACAGGGGGCATTGGCTACACCTTC
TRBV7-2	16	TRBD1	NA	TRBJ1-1	CASSLDRSTSGLEAFF	TGTGCCAGCAGCTTGGACAGGTCCACGTCAGGTCTTGAAGCTTTCTTT
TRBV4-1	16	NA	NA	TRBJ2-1	CASSQDEAAAYNEQFF	TGCGCCAGCAGCCAAGATGAGGCAGCCGCCTACAATGAGCAGTTCTTC
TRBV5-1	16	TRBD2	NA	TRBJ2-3	CASSPESRGGSDTQYF	TGCGCCAGCAGCCCCGAGTCGCGGGGGGGTTCAGATACGCAGTATTTT
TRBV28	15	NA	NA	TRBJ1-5	CASSFPSGGNQPQHF	TGTGCCAGCAGTTTTCCCAGCGGGGGCAATCAGCCCCAGCATTTT
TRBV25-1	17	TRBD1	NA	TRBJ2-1	CASSDPRRDRGQAEQFF	TGTGCCAGCAGTGATCCCCGACGGGACAGGGGGCAGGCTGAGCAGTTCTTC
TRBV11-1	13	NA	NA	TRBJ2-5	CASSFTGQETQYF	TGTGCCAGCAGCTTCACGGGGCAAGAGACCCAGTACTTC
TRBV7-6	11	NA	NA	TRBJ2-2	CASSSSGELFF	TGTGCCAGCAGCTCTTCCGGGGAGCTGTTTTTT
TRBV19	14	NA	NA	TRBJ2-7	CASSVHSLTYEQYF	TGTGCCAGTAGTGTCCACAGCCTTACCTACGAGCAGTACTTC
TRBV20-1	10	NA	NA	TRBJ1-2	CSAGVGGYTF	TGCAGTGCCGGGGTGGGGGGCTACACCTTC
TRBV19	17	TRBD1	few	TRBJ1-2	CASSMGQGWEANYGYTF	TGTGCCAGTAGTATGGGACAGGGCTGGGAGGCTAACTATGGCTACACCTTC
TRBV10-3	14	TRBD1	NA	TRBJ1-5	CAISGGQGGQPQHF	TGTGCCATCAGTGGAGGGCAGGGGGGACAGCCCCAGCATTTT
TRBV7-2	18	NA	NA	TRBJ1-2	CASSLVRRSRQVSNGYTF	TGTGCCAGCAGCTTAGTGAGGCGGTCCAGACAGGTTTCAAATGGCTACACCTTC
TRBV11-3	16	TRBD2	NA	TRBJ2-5	CASSVGTSGDQETQYF	TGTGCCAGCAGCGTGGGGACTAGCGGGGATCAAGAGACCCAGTACTTC
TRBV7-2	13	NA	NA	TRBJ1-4	CASSLWGLEKLFF	TGTGCCAGCAGCTTATGGGGGCTCGAAAAACTGTTTTTT
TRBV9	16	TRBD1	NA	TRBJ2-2	CASSSPGQGISGELFF	TGTGCCAGCAGCTCACCGGGACAGGGGATTTCCGGGGAGCTGTTTTTT
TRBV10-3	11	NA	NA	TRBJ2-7	CATMTDYEQYF	TGTGCCACCATGACAGACTACGAGCAGTACTTC